This T cell receptor (beta chain) is from a study of cytomegalovirus exposure and HLA in healthy donors. Overall study: Earlier, 90 million to 140 million unique TCR beta sequences were recovered from about 179 million T cells by an analysis.

Concerning this clone: Its antigen is not known.

V was pared by 3 bases and J by 6 bases, with 10 bases between. This CDR3 is built from 13 residues. CDR1 SGHTA and CDR2 FQGNSA come from the germline V gene. The PCR employed 60 Vbeta primers together with 13 Jbeta primers. Repertoires were generated with immunoSEQ multiplex PCR, while TCRdb's copy carries only in-frame clones and drops some. The sample holds tens of thousands of clones, roughly two thirds seen once. Regarding the study as a whole: Later analysis associated a missense DCLRE1C variant with TCR beta V- and J-gene trimming. There were around 160 TCR beta chains listed as cytomegalovirus-associated.

The material sequenced was PBMCs. The chain links TRBV7-2 to TRBJ2-3, with TRBD2 as a possible D gene (6 bases). This clonotype was obtained from a man in his fifties or sixties in good health and CMV-seropositive. The CDR3 nucleotides are TGTGCCAGCAGCTTGGGGGGTTGGGATACGCAGTATTTT. Translated: CASSLGGWDTQYF.